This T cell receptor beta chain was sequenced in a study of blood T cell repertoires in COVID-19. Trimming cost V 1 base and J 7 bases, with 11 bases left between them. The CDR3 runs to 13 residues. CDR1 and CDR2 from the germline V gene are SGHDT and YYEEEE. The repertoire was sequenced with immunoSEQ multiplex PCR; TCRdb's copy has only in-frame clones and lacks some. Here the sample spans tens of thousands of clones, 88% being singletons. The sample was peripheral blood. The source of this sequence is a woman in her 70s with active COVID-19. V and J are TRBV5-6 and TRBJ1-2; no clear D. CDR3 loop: CASSLNSGPGYTF. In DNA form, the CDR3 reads TGTGCCAGCAGCTTGAATTCGGGTCCTGGCTACACCTTC. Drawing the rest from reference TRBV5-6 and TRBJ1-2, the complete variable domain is DAGVTQSPTHLIKTRGQQVTLRCSPKSGHDTVSWYQQALGQGPQFIFQYYEEEERQRGNFPDRFSGHQFPNYSSELNVNALLLGDSALYLCASSLNSGPGYTFGSGTRLTVV.